This TCR beta chain stems from a study of OX40 agonist ivuxolimab in advanced cancers. TCRdb keeps only in-frame clones here, not all; method: immunoSEQ multiplex PCR. The data show over 10,000 clones, with roughly 84% seen just once and roughly two fifths held by the top ten. This CDR3 comprises 11 residues. Germline CDR1 MDHEN, CDR2 SYDVKM. Trimming took 8 bases from V and 3 from J, leaving 8 bases between them. The clonotype originates from an adult with an advanced solid tumor such as melanoma, head and neck, liver or kidney cancer. Sample: CD4+ or CD8+ T cells sorted from blood, taken in a trial of the OX40 agonist ivuxolimab. The chain carries TRBV28 and TRBJ2-7; a possible D gene is TRBD1 (5 bases). The CDR3 DNA reads as TGTGCCAGCGGCAGGGACTACGAGCAGTACTTC. It specifies CASGRDYEQYF.